This TCR beta chain originates from a study of cytomegalovirus exposure and HLA in healthy donors. The CDR3 length is 16 residues. V was clipped by 4 bases and J by 3 bases; unmatched bases: 6. Germline-derived CDR1 and CDR2 are LNHNV and YYDKDF (reference sequence). In the PCR, 60 Vbeta and 13 Jbeta primers were used. Assay used: immunoSEQ multiplex PCR; TCRdb lists only in-frame clones, some missing. The sample holds about 98,000 clones, about two thirds seen once. The sequence was obtained from a man aged 45-60 years in good health and CMV-seronegative. The sequenced material came from PBMCs. The V call is TRBV15, the J call TRBJ1-4, with 9 bases matching TRBD1. CDR3 nucleotides: TGTGCCACCAGCACCGGACAGGGGATACCTAATGAAAAACTGTTTTTT. Translating it yields CATSTGQGIPNEKLFF.